This T cell receptor beta chain was profiled in a study of cytomegalovirus exposure and HLA in healthy donors. Whole-study results and caveats: It was in a later analysis that TCR association rates were seen to vary by HLA locus, highest for DRB1 and lowest for HLA-C. In vitro checks showed that a few CMV-associated chains really do target CMV antigens.

All donors participated as healthy donors of bone marrow. 13 Jbeta primers and 60 Vbeta primers were used for the PCR. Per the original data handling: Approximately 9.9 million shared chains were among the approximately 87 million unique TCR beta chains that a later analysis counted. Generated by immunoSEQ multiplex PCR, the TCRdb table keeps only in-frame clones and is missing some. V and J calls and clone size are as listed in that table; D and trimming were resolved from the DNA. There are some 120,000 clones in the sample; around 81% occur only once, and 3.5% to 4.5% lies in the top ten. A note on this clone: Its antigen remains unknown.

The sequence was collected from a young woman in good health and CMV-seronegative. The sample comprised PBMCs.

The CDR3 nucleotides read TGCAGCGTTGACCCAGGGCTAGCTGAAGCTTTCTTT. Its protein is CSVDPGLAEAFF. The chain carries TRBV29-1 and TRBJ1-1; D possibly corresponds to TRBD1 (5 bases). This CDR3 is 12 amino acids long. CDR1 and CDR2 (germline): SQVTM, ANQGSEA. Between the trimmed V and J ends, which lost 3 bases and 6 bases, there was a span of 11 bases.